The clone carrying this T cell receptor beta chain has a count of ten or more. Antigen: not known. The data were obtained in a study of T-cell reconstitution after alpha-beta-depleted transplantation in children. Study-wide points: It was newly produced T cells that mostly accounted for T-cell counts and diversity one year after transplant. About two months after transplant, alpha-beta T cells reportedly came from several hundred expanded graft clones.

Trimming pared 6 bases from V and 8 bases from J, leaving 10 bases between. This CDR3 is built from 10 residues. Germline loops: CDR1 DFQATT, CDR2 SNEGSKA (reference sequence). A TCRbeta library incorporating unique molecular identifiers was prepared. One entry per CDR3 protein results from TCRdb running MiXCR on the PCR reads. The sample has under 300,000 distinct CDR3 sequences, about 9.9% seen once. The sample consisted of peripheral blood, taken 180 days after TCRalphabeta/CD19-depleted stem cell transplant. The clonotype comes from a male patient between 2 and 10 years old who had a stem cell transplant for chronic granulomatous disease, so the T cells may come from the graft donor. This chain uses TRBV20-1 with TRBJ1-1; D not resolved. The DNA for the CDR3 is TGCAGTGCCCACCGGGTCGAAGCTTTCTTT. It specifies CSAHRVEAFF.